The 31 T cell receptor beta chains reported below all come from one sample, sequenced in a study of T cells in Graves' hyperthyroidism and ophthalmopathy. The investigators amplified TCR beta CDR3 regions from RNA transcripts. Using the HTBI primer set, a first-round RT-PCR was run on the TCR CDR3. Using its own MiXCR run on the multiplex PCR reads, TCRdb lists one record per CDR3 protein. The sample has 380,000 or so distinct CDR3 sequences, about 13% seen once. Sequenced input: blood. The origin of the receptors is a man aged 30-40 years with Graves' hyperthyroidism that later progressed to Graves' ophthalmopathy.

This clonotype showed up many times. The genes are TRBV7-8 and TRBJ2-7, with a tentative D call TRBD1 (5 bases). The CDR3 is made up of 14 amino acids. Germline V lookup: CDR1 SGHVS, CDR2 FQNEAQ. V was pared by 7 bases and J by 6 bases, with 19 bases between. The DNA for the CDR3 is TGTGCCAGCAAGGTCGCAGGGATCATCGGCGAGCAGTACTTC. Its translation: CASKVAGIIGEQYF. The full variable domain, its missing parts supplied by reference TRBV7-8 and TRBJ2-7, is GAGVSQSPRYKVAKRGQDVALRCDPISGHVSLFWYQQALGQGPEFLTYFQNEAQLDKSGLPSDRFFAERPEGSVSTLKIQRTQQEDSAVYLCASKVAGIIGEQYFGPGTRLTVT.

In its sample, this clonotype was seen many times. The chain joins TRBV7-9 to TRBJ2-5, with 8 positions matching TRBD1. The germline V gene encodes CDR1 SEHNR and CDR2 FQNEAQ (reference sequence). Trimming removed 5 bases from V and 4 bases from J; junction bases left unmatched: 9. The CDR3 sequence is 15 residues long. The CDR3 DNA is TGTGCCAGCAGCACCCCTGGACAGGGCGGAGAGACCCAGTACTTC. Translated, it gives CASSTPGQGGETQYF.

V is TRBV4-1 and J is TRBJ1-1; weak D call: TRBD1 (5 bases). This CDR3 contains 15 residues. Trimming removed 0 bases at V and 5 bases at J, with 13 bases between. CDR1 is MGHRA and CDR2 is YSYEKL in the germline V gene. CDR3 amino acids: CASSQDSWGGTEAFF. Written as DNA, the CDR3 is TGCGCCAGCAGCCAAGACAGTTGGGGGGGGACTGAAGCTTTCTTT.

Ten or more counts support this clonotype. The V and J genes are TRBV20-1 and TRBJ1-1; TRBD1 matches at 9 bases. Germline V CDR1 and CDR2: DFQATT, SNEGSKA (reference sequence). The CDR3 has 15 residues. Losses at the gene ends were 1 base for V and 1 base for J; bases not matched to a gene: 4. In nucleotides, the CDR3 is TGCAGTGCTAGAGGGGGGACAGGGCGGAACACTGAAGCTTTCTTT. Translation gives CSARGGTGRNTEAFF.

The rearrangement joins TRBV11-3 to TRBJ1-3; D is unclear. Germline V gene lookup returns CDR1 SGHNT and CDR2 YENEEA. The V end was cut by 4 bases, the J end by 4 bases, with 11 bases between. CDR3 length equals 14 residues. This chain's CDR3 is CASSSLAGGNTIYF. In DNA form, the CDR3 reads TGTGCCAGCAGCTCCCTCGCGGGAGGAAACACCATATATTTT.

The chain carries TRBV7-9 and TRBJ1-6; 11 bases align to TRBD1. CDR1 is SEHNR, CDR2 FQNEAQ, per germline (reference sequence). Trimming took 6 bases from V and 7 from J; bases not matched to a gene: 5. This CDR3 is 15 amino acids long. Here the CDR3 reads CASRKGQGENSPLHF. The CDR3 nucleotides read TGTGCCAGCAGGAAGGGACAGGGGGAAAATTCACCCCTCCACTTT.

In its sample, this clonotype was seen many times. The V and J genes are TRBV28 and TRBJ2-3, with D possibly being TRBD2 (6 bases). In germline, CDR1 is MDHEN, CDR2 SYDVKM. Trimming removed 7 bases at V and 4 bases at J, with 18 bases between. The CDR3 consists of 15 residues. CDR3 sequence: CASTYRQGGADTQYF. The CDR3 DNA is TGTGCCAGCACCTATCGGCAGGGAGGTGCAGATACGCAGTATTTT.

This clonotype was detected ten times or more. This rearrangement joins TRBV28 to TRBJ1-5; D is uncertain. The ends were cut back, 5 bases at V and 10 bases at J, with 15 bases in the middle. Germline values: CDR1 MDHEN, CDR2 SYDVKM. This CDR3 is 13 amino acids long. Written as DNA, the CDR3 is TGTGCCAGCAGTGAAACCCCCCTAATTCCCCAGCATTTT. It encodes CASSETPLIPQHF.

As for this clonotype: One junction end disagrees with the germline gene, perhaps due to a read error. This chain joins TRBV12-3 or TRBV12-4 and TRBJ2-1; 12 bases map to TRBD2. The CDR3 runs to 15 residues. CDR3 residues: CASSLAGGSPNEQFF. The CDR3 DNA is TGTGCCAGCAGTCTAGCGGGGGGGTCCCCTAATGAGCAGTTCTTC.

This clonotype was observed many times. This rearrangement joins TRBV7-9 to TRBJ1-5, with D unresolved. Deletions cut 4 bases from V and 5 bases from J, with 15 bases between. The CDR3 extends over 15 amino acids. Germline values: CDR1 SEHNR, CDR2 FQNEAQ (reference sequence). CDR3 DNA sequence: TGTGCCAGCAGCTCGACGGGGAATCTGTATCAGCCCCAGCATTTT. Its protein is CASSSTGNLYQPQHF. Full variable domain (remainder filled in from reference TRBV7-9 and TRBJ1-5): DTGVSQNPRHKITKRGQNVTFRCDPISEHNRLYWYRQTLGQGPEFLTYFQNEAQLEKSRLLSDRFSAERPKGSFSTLEIQRTEQGDSAMYLCASSSTGNLYQPQHFGDGTRLSIL.

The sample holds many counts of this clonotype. Here the CDR3 DNA reads TGTGCCAGCAGTCCGACAGGGAATTTCTACGAGCAGTACTTC. It translates to CASSPTGNFYEQYF. The rearrangement links TRBV7-9 to TRBJ2-7, with TRBD1 matching over 7 bases. This CDR3 is 14 amino acids long. Germline assignment: CDR1 SEHNR and CDR2 FQNEAQ (reference sequence). After removal of 6 bases from V and 3 bases from J, the junction contained 8 bases not matched to a gene.

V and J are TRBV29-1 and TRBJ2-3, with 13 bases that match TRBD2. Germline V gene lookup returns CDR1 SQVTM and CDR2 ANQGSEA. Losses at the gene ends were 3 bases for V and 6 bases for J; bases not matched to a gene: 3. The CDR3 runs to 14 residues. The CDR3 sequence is CSVDTSGGGDTQYF. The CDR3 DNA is TGCAGCGTTGATACTAGCGGGGGGGGGGATACGCAGTATTTT.

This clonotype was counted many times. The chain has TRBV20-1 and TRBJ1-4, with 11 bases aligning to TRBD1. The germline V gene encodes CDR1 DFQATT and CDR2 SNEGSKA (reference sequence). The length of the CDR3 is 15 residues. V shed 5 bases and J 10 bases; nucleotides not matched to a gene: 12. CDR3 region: CSASPGGQGAGKLFF. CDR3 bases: TGCAGTGCTTCTCCGGGAGGACAGGGGGCGGGAAAACTGTTTTTT.

The CDR3 sequence: CASTLLAGYNEQFF. In DNA, the CDR3 is TGTGCCAGCACTCTCTTAGCGGGTTACAATGAGCAGTTCTTC. V and J are TRBV6-2 or TRBV6-3 and TRBJ2-1, with 7 nucleotides matching TRBD2. The germline V gene has CDR1 MNHEY and CDR2 SVGEGT. The V gene end was trimmed by 7 bases and the J gene end by 4 bases; junction bases not matched to a gene: 7. This CDR3 contains 14 residues.

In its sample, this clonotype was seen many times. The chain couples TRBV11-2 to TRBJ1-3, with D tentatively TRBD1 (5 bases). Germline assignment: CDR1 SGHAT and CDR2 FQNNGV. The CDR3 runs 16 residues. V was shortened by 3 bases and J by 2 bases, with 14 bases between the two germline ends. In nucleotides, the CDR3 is TGTGCCAGCAGCTTTGGACCGGGGGGGGCTGGAAACACCATATATTTT. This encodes CASSFGPGGAGNTIYF.

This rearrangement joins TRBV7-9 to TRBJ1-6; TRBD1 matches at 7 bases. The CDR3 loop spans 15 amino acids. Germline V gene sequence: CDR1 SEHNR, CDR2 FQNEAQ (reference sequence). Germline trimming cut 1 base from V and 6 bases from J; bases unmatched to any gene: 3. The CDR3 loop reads CASSLVAGGNSPLHF. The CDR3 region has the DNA TGTGCCAGCAGCTTAGTGGCAGGGGGTAATTCACCCCTCCACTTT.

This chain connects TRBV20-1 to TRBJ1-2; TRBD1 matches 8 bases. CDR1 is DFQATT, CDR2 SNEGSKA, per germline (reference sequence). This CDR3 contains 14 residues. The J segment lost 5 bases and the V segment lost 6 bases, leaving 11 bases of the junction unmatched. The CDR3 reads CSAKGGQGGYGYTF. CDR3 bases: TGCAGTGCCAAGGGTGGACAGGGTGGATATGGCTACACCTTC.

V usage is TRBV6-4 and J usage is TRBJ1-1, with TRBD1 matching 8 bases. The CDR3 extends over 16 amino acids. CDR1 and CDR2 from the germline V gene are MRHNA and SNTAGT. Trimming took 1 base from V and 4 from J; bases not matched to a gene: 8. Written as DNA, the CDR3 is TGTGCCAGCAGTGACTTTGGGACAGGATGGGGCACTGAAGCTTTCTTT. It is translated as CASSDFGTGWGTEAFF.

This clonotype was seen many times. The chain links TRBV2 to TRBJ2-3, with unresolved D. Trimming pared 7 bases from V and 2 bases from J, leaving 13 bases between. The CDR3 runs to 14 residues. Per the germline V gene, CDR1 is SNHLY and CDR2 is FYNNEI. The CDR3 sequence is CASTLGRYTDTQYF. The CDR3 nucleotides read TGTGCCAGCACCTTAGGACGGTACACAGATACGCAGTATTTT.

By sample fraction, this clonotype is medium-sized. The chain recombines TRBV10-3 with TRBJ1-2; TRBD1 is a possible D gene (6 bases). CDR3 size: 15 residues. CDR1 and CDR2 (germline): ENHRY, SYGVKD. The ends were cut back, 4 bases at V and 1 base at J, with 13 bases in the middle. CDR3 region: CAISGRDTYNYGYTF. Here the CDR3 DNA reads TGTGCCATCAGTGGCCGGGACACTTATAACTATGGCTACACCTTC.

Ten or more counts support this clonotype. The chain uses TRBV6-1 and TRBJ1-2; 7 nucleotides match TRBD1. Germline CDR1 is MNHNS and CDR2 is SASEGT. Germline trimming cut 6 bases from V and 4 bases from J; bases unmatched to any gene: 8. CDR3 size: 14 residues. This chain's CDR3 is CASRERQGTYGYTF. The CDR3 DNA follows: TGTGCCAGCAGAGAGAGACAGGGCACCTATGGCTACACCTTC.

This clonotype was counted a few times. CDR3 nucleotide sequence: TGTGCCAGCTCCCCCTCCGGTGGCAATAGCAATCAGCCCCAGCATTTT. This encodes CASSPSGGNSNQPQHF. This chain uses TRBV18 with TRBJ1-5, with D hard to call. The CDR3 length is 16 residues. The V end was cut by 6 bases, the J end by 0 bases, with 15 bases between. Per the germline V gene, CDR1 is KGHSH and CDR2 is LQKENI. Complete variable domain (other parts from reference TRBV18 and TRBJ1-5): NAGVMQNPRHLVRRRGQEARLRCSPMKGHSHVYWYRQLPEEGLKFMVYLQKENIIDESGMPKERFSAEFPKEGPSILRIQQVVRGDSAAYFCASSPSGGNSNQPQHFGDGTRLSIL.

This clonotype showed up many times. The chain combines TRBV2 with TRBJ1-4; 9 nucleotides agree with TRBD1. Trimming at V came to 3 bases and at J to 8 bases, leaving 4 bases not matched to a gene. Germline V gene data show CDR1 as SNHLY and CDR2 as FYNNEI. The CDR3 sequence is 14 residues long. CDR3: CASSDGTGWEKLFF. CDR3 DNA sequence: TGTGCCAGCAGTGACGGGACAGGGTGGGAAAAACTGTTTTTT.

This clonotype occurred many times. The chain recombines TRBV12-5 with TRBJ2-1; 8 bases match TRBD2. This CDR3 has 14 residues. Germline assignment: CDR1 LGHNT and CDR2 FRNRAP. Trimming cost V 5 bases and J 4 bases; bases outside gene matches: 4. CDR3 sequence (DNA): TGTGCTAGTGGTACTAGCGGTTATTACAATGAGCAGTTCTTC. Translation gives CASGTSGYYNEQFF.

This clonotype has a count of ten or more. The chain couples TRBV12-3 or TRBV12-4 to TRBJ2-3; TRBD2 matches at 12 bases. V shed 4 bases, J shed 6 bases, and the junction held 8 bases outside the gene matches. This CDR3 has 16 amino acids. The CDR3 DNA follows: TGTGCCAGCAGTTCCGTGACTAGCGGGGGTACGGATACGCAGTATTTT. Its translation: CASSSVTSGGTDTQYF.

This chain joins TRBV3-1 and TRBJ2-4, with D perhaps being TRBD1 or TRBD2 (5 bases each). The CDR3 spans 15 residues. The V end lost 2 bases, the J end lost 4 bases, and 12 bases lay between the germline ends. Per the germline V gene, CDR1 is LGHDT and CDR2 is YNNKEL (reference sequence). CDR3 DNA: TGTGCCAGCAGCCAAACACCGGGACCAAAAAACATTCAGTACTTC. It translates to CASSQTPGPKNIQYF.

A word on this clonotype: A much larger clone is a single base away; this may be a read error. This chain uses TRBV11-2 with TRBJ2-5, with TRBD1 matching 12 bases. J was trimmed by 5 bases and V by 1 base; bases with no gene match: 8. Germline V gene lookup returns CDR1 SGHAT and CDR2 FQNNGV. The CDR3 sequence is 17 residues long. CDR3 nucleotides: TGTGCCAGCAGCTTAGGCCGCGGGACAGGGGGCTGGGAGACCCAGTACTTC. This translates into CASSLGRGTGGWETQYF. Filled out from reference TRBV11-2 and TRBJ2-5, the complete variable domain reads EAGVAQSPRYKIIEKRQSVAFWCNPISGHATLYWYQQILGQGPKLLIQFQNNGVVDDSQLPKDRFSAERLKGVDSTLKIQPAKLEDSAVYLCASSLGRGTGGWETQYFGPGTRLLVL.

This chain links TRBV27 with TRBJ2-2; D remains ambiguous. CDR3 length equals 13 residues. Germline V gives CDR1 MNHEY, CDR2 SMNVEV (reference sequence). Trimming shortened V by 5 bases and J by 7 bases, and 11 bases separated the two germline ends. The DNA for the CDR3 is TGTGCCAGCAGTCCACTCCTACTCGGGGAGCTGTTTTTT. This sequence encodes CASSPLLLGELFF.

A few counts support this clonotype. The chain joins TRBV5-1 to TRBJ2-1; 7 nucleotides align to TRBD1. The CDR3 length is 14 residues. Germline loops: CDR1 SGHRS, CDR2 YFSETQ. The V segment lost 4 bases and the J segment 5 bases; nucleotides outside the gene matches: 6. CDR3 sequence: CASSTGQSDNEQFF. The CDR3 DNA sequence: TGCGCCAGCAGCACGGGACAGTCAGACAATGAGCAGTTCTTC.

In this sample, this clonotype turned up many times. The CDR3 spells CASSQGRLQETQYF. CDR3 nucleotide sequence: TGTGCCAGCAGCCAGGGACGCCTCCAAGAGACCCAGTACTTC. This chain connects TRBV11-2 to TRBJ2-5; tentatively, D is TRBD1 or TRBD2 (5 bases each). Germline V gives CDR1 SGHAT, CDR2 FQNNGV. This CDR3 region has 14 residues. Trimming shortened V by 5 bases and J by 1 base, and 11 bases separated the two germline ends.

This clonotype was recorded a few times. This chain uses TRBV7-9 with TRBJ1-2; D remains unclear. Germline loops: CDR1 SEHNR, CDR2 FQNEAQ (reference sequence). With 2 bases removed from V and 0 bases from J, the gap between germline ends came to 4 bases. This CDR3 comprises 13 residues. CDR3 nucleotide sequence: TGTGCCAGCAGCTTATATTCTAACTATGGCTACACCTTC. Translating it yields CASSLYSNYGYTF.